This record covers a single T cell receptor (beta chain). Trimming at V came to 2 bases and at J to 7 bases, leaving 6 bases not matched to a gene. The CDR3 is 15 amino acids. Germline CDR1 reads SQVTM; CDR2 reads ANQGSEA. This record comes from a study of blood T cell repertoires in COVID-19. Study information: Sites in the United States, Italy and Spain provided acute and convalescent COVID-19 samples. Sample material is recorded as cDNA or gDNA derived from T cells, B-cell-depleted T cells, or PBMCs.

Under the authors' procedure: Reference gene primers were amplified, and this amplification served to estimate nucleated cell counts. Generated by immunoSEQ multiplex PCR, the TCRdb table keeps only in-frame clones and is missing some. From that table come the V and J calls and clone size; the DNA was used to work out D and trimming. The data contain 90,000 to 110,000 clones, over 60% of them singletons. The sample consisted of peripheral blood. The chain combines TRBV29-1 with TRBJ2-2, with TRBD2 identical over 11 bases. This clonotype was obtained from a human donor in a cohort sampled during active or convalescent COVID-19. The CDR3 protein is CSVELAGGYFGELFF. The DNA of the CDR3 is TGCAGCGTTGAATTAGCGGGAGGGTATTTCGGGGAGCTGTTTTTT.